Shown below are 15 T cell receptor beta chains from a single sample sequenced in a study of blood T cell repertoires in COVID-19. The repertoire was sequenced with immunoSEQ multiplex PCR; TCRdb's copy has only in-frame clones and lacks some. The sample carries roughly 150,000 clones, about four fifths recorded once. The sequenced material came from PBMCs or T cells enriched from blood (not recorded which). Source of these receptors: a man aged 60 to 75 who had recovered from COVID-19.

The J gene is TRBJ2-1, the V gene TRBV24-1; D is perhaps TRBD1 (5 bases). Per the germline V gene, CDR1 is KGHDR and CDR2 is SFDVKD. V was shortened by 3 bases and J by 11 bases, with 16 bases between the two germline ends. CDR3 length: 14 amino acids. The CDR3 bases are TGTGCCACCAGTGATCCCAGGGCGGAAAGCAAGCAGTTCTTC. Protein: CATSDPRAESKQFF.

The J gene is TRBJ1-2, the V gene TRBV28, with TRBD1 as a possible D gene (5 bases). The V and J ends lost 3 bases and 3 bases respectively, with 11 bases between them. The germline V gene has CDR1 MDHEN and CDR2 SYDVKM. The length of the CDR3 is 14 residues. This CDR3 is CASSFHRSDYGYTF. CDR3 nucleotide sequence: TGTGCCAGCAGTTTTCACAGGTCGGACTATGGCTACACCTTC.

The rearrangement uses TRBV19 and TRBJ2-2; 14 bases match TRBD2. The germline CDR1 and CDR2 sequences are LNHDA and SQIVND (reference sequence). This CDR3 has 18 residues. The V and J ends lost 4 bases and 2 bases, in that order; junction bases with no gene match: 6. The CDR3 DNA follows: TGTGCCAGTAGTAAATCGGGACTAGCGGGGGCCAACACCGGGGAGCTGTTTTTT. Protein: CASSKSGLAGANTGELFF. The full variable domain, in which reference TRBV19 and TRBJ2-2 provide the parts outside the CDR3, is DGGITQSPKYLFRKEGQNVTLSCEQNLNHDAMYWYRQDPGQGLRLIYYSQIVNDFQKGDIAEGYSVSREKKESFPLTVTSAQKNPTAFYLCASSKSGLAGANTGELFFGEGSRLTVL.

This clone was counted a single time. The chain employs TRBV7-9 and TRBJ2-3; D remains ambiguous. Trimming removed 0 bases at V and 6 bases at J, with 10 bases between. The V gene's germline CDR1 is SEHNR and CDR2 FQNEAQ (reference sequence). CDR3 size: 14 residues. The CDR3, as DNA: TGTGCCAGCAGCTTAGCCGACTCGCACGATACGCAGTATTTT. Its protein product is CASSLADSHDTQYF.

This clone was detected ten times or more. At one of its ends the junction is not consistent with the germline gene, which may arise from a read error. The chain combines TRBV5-1 with TRBJ2-3; the match to TRBD2 covers 10 bases. The CDR3 is made up of 17 amino acids. Germline V lookup: CDR1 SGHRS, CDR2 YFSETQ. DNA of the CDR3: TGCGCCAGCAGGGATAGCGGGGGGCTAGCACGCACAGATACCCAGTATTTT. Translated: CASRDSGGLARTDTQYF.

The chain has TRBV5-5 and TRBJ1-2, with 9 bases aligning to TRBD1. The germline V gene has CDR1 SGHKS and CDR2 YYEKEE (reference sequence). V lost 4 bases and J lost 8; bases outside the gene matches: 12. The CDR3 extends over 15 amino acids. The CDR3 loop reads CASSVNRDRVGGYTF. CDR3 DNA: TGTGCCAGCAGCGTTAACCGGGACAGGGTGGGAGGCTACACCTTC.

In its sample, this clone was seen many times. CDR3 in amino acids: CASSLDAGTGTYEQYF. CDR3 bases: TGTGCCAGCAGCTTAGATGCCGGGACAGGTACCTACGAGCAGTACTTC. The chain uses TRBV5-4 and TRBJ2-7, with TRBD1 matching 8 bases. The CDR3 is 16 residues long. Losses at the gene ends were 2 bases for V and 2 bases for J; bases not matched to a gene: 9. Per the germline V gene, CDR1 is SGHNT and CDR2 is YYREEE (reference sequence).

The CDR3 DNA follows: TGTGCCAGCAGACCAGGGAAGGGACAGGGTCTTACTGAAGCTTTCTTT. It is translated as CASRPGKGQGLTEAFF. The J gene is TRBJ1-1, the V gene TRBV11-2; 9 nucleotides agree with TRBD1. The V gene end was trimmed by 6 bases and the J gene end by 5 bases; junction bases not matched to a gene: 13. Germline lookup yields CDR1 SGHAT and CDR2 FQNNGV. The CDR3 is made up of 16 amino acids.

The V gene is TRBV29-1, the J gene TRBJ1-1; D is unclear. The CDR3 length is 11 residues. V was shortened by 2 bases and J by 7 bases, with 8 bases between the two germline ends. From germline, CDR1 is SQVTM and CDR2 ANQGSEA. CDR3 coding DNA: TGCAGCGTTGAAATGGGCCTTGAAGCTTTCTTT. It translates to CSVEMGLEAFF.

The table lists this clone with a count of one. The J gene is TRBJ2-1, the V gene TRBV5-3, with TRBD1 matching 10 bases. TRBV5-3 is noted as an ORF with a role that remains uncertain. V lost 3 bases to trimming and J lost 4 bases; unmatched junction nucleotides: 4. The CDR3 sequence is 15 residues long. The CDR3 DNA follows: TGTGCCAGAAGCTCGGGGACAGGGGATTACAATGAGCAGTTCTTC. This sequence encodes CARSSGTGDYNEQFF.

On this clone itself: Different DNA sequences within this sample yield the same CDR3. V usage is TRBV20-1 and J usage is TRBJ2-5, with D possibly being TRBD1 (6 bases). Deletions cut 6 bases from V and 5 bases from J, with 10 bases between. Germline V gene data show CDR1 as DFQATT and CDR2 as SNEGSKA (reference sequence). The CDR3 totals 11 residues. The CDR3 region has the DNA TGCAGTGCAGGGACATCCGAGACCCAGTACTTC. As protein: CSAGTSETQYF.

The DNA of the CDR3 is TGTGCCAGCAGCCCAAGCGGGGTCACAGATACGCAGTATTTT. This encodes CASSPSGVTDTQYF. The rearrangement links TRBV9 to TRBJ2-3; 7 bases are shared with TRBD2. The CDR3 is 14 amino acids. The V and J ends lost 4 bases and 2 bases, in that order; junction bases with no gene match: 4. CDR1 SGDLS and CDR2 YYNGEE come from the germline V gene.

The chain combines TRBV4-2 with TRBJ1-4; TRBD1 matches at 12 bases. This CDR3 is built from 21 residues. After removal of 4 bases from V and 5 bases from J, the junction contained 20 bases not matched to a gene. Germline V gene data show CDR1 as LGHNA and CDR2 as YNFKEQ. The CDR3, as DNA: TGTGCCAGCAGCCGAGGTAGATTCCCGGGACAGGGGGCGGACAGAAATGAAAAACTGTTTTTT. Translated, it gives CASSRGRFPGQGADRNEKLFF.

This chain joins TRBV28 and TRBJ2-5, with D perhaps matching TRBD2 (6 bases). Trimming left V 2 bases short and J 0 bases short, with 7 bases between. The CDR3 sequence is 14 residues long. From germline, CDR1 is MDHEN and CDR2 SYDVKM. Written as DNA, the CDR3 is TGTGCCAGCAGTTTACGGGAGAACCAAGAGACCCAGTACTTC. As protein: CASSLRENQETQYF.

The chain couples TRBV13 to TRBJ2-2, with D perhaps matching TRBD1 (6 bases). The CDR3 runs 19 residues. The ends were cut back, 4 bases at V and 7 bases at J, with 28 bases in the middle. From germline, CDR1 is PRHDT and CDR2 FYEKMQ (reference sequence). CDR3 protein: CASSSWDKAAPNRHGELFF. The CDR3, as DNA: TGTGCCAGCAGCTCCTGGGACAAGGCCGCCCCAAATAGACACGGGGAGCTGTTTTTT.